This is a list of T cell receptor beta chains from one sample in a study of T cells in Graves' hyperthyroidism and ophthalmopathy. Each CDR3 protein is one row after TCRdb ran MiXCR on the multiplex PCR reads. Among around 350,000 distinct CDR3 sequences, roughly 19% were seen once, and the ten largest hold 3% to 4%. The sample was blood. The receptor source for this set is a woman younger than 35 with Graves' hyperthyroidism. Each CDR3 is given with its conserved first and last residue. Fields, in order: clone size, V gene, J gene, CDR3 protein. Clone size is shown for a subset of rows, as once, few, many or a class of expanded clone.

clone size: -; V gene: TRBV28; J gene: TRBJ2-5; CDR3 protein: CASSPARDSGGLETQYF
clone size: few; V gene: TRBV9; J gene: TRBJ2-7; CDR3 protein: CASSVGTGTAYEQYF
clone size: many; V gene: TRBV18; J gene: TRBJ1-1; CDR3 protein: CASSTRGKPEAFF
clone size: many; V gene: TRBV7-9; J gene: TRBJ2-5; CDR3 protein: CASSTPGETQYF
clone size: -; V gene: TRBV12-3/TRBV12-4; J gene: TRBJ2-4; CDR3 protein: CASSLPGGGIQYF
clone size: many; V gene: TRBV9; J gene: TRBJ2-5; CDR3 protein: CASNPGTGWETQYF
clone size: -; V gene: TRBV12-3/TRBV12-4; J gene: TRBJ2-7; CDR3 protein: CASRLAGGRTYSYEQYF
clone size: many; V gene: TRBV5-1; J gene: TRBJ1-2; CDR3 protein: CASSPWTGEYGYTF
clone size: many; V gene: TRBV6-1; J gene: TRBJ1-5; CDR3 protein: CASHMTPDNQPQHF
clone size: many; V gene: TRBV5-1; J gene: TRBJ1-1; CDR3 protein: CASSLDLQTEAFF
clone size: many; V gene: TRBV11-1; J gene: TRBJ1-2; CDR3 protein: CASSLLRANYGYTF
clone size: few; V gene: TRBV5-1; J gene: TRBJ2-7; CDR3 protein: CASSLAAGVLYEQYF
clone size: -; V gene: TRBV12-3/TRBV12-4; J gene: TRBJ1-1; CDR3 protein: CASSPGTAVKAFF
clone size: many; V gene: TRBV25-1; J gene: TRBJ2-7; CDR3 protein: CASSEWQGPAYEQYF
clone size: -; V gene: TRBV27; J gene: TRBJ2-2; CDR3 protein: CASRSSGLTGELFF
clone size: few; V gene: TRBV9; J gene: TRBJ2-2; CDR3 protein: CASSVVQMNTGELFF
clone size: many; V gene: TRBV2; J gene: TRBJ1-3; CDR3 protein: CASSRKGTAGNTIYF
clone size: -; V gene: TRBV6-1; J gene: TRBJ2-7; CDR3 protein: CASSIRTGAYEQYF
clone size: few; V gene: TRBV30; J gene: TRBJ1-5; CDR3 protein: CAWSGGQDNQPQHF
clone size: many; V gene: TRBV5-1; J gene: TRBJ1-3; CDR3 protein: CASSSSTGAGNTIYF
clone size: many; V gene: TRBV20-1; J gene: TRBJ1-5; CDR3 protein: CSASQGADQPQHF
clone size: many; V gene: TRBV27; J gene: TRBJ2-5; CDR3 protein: CASSKRDDVGETQYF
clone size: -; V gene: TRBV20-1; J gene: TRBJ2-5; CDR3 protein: CSAPVKWQETQYF
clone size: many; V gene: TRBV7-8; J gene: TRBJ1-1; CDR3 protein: CASSTQLGEAFF
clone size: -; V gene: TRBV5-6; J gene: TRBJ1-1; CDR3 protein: CASSFGTGRMKAFF
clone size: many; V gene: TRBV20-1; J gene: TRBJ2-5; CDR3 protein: CSARDRRQQETQYF
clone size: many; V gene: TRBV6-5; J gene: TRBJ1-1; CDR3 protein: CASSYEGVNTEAFF
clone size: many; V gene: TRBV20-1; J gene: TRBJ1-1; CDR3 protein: CSAADRRTEAFF
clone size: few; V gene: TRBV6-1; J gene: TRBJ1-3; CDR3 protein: CASRPNLVTAGNTIYF
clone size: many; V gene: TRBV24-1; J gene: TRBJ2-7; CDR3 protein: CATSEDSHSYEQYF
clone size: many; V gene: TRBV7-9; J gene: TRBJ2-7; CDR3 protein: CASSPRQGSYEQYF
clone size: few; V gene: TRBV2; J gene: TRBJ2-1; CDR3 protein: CASMRDGNANEQFF
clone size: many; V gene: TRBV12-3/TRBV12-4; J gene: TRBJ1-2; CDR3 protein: CASTGIYLGYGYTF
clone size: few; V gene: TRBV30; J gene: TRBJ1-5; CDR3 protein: CAWSYSLPPGPQHF
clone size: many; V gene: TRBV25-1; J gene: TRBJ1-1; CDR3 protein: CASSEWPQGSNTEAFF
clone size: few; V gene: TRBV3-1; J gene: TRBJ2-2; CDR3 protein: CASTLAGELFF
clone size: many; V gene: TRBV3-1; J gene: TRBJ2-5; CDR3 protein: CASSPGTRWETQYF
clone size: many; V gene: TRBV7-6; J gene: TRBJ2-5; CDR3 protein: CASSPEGLAGYQETQYF
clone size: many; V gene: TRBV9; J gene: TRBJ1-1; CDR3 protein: CASSVWGGPEAFF
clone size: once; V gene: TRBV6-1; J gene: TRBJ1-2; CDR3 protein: CASSPVSVDALYGYTF
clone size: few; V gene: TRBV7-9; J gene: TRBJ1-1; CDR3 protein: CASSLAGYEAFF
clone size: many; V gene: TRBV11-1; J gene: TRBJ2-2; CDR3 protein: CASSFPTSRADTGELFF
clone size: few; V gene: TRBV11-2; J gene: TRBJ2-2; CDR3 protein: CASTSRGGVTGELFF
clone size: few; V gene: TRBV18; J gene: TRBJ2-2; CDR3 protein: CASATRDRVRGELFF
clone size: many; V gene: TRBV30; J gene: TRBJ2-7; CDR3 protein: CACPRPGPISYEQYF
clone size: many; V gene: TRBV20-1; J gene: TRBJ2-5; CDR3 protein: CSATRETQYF
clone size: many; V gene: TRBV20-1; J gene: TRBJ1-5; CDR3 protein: CSAIDFNGQPQHF
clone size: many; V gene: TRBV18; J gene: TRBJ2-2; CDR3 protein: CASSPQGAVDTGELFF
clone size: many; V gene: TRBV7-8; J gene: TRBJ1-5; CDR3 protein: CASSPGTDQSNQPQHF